Listed below are T cell receptor beta chains from one sample, sequenced in a study of T cells in localized non-small cell lung cancer. Some clones are missing from TCRdb's copy, which holds only in-frame ones; the method was immunoSEQ multiplex PCR. The table shows about 1,300 clones, with roughly 25% occurring only once. This material consisted of normal lung tissue next to the tumor, taken before any cancer treatment. The source of these receptors is a male donor aged 60 or over with stage I lung adenocarcinoma. Both conserved end residues are part of each CDR3. Each record gives: D gene, clone size, J gene, V gene, CDR3 DNA, CDR3 protein. The D gene is left open where the match is weak. The listing skips clone size in some rows; elsewhere it reads once, few, many or a size class.

d_gene: TRBD1; abundance: once; j_gene: TRBJ2-4; v_gene: TRBV29-1; CDR3nt: TGCAGCGTTGCACAGGGGTCCGGGGACATTCAGTACTTC; CDR3aa: CSVAQGSGDIQYF
d_gene: .; abundance: .; j_gene: TRBJ1-1; v_gene: TRBV2; CDR3nt: TGTGCCAGCAGTGGGGGACGGACGAACACTGAAGCTTTCTTT; CDR3aa: CASSGGRTNTEAFF
d_gene: .; abundance: few; j_gene: TRBJ2-2; v_gene: TRBV11-3; CDR3nt: TGTGCCAGCAGCTTAGAAGGCAGATCTCGCACCGGGGAGCTGTTTTTT; CDR3aa: CASSLEGRSRTGELFF
d_gene: TRBD1; abundance: few; j_gene: TRBJ1-3; v_gene: TRBV6-7; CDR3nt: TGTGCCAGCAGTTACCCGACAGGGGACGGAAACACCATATATTTT; CDR3aa: CASSYPTGDGNTIYF
d_gene: .; abundance: .; j_gene: TRBJ2-1; v_gene: TRBV7-5; CDR3nt: TGTGCCAGCAGCCACCCGATAGCGGGAGGGGGCAATGAGCAGTTCTTC; CDR3aa: CASSHPIAGGGNEQFF
d_gene: .; abundance: few; j_gene: TRBJ2-3; v_gene: TRBV6-8; CDR3nt: TGTGCCAGCAGTTCCCAGATCCCTGGGTATAGCACAGATACGCAGTATTTT; CDR3aa: CASSSQIPGYSTDTQYF
d_gene: .; abundance: .; j_gene: TRBJ2-3; v_gene: TRBV9; CDR3nt: TGTGCCAGCAGCGTAGAGGGGGGGTCCACCACAGATACGCAGTATTTT; CDR3aa: CASSVEGGSTTDTQYF
d_gene: .; abundance: few; j_gene: TRBJ1-6; v_gene: TRBV6-8; CDR3nt: TGTGCCAGCCGCGGAGGGATTGAGGGGCCCCTCCACTTT; CDR3aa: CASRGGIEGPLHF
d_gene: TRBD1; abundance: .; j_gene: TRBJ2-7; v_gene: TRBV18; CDR3nt: TGTGCCAGCTCCCCGGGACAGTTCTACGAGCAGTACTTC; CDR3aa: CASSPGQFYEQYF
d_gene: .; abundance: .; j_gene: TRBJ1-5; v_gene: TRBV18; CDR3nt: TGTGCCAGCTCACAGAAACAGGGTCAGCCCCAGCATTTT; CDR3aa: CASSQKQGQPQHF
d_gene: TRBD1; abundance: .; j_gene: TRBJ1-4; v_gene: TRBV5-1; CDR3nt: TGCGCCAGCAGCCCGGGACAGGGGTTGAATGAAAAACTGTTTTTT; CDR3aa: CASSPGQGLNEKLFF
d_gene: .; abundance: few; j_gene: TRBJ1-3; v_gene: TRBV6-8; CDR3nt: TGTGCCAGCAGGGTTCCTGGAAACACCATATATTTT; CDR3aa: CASRVPGNTIYF
d_gene: TRBD2; abundance: few; j_gene: TRBJ2-7; v_gene: TRBV11-3; CDR3nt: TGTGCCAGCAGTCCCAGCGGGGGGGCCGGTTACGAGCAGTACTTC; CDR3aa: CASSPSGGAGYEQYF